One and the same sample provided the 5 T cell receptor beta chains below, sequenced in a study of identical twins (dated by TCRdb to about 2016). Library generation was performed with 5' RACE. The reads were generated on an Illumina HiSeq 2000. TCRdb ran its own pipeline on the public reads, namely fastp trimming at Q25 and MiXCR clone calling, and kept in-frame beta chains. Each entry merges the rows of one CDR3 protein and shows their most common DNA and genes. The sample table shows some 760,000 distinct CDR3 sequences, and 18% are seen once. 10% to 15% of the sample is taken by the ten largest. These data are also associated with another study on T cells expressing NK-cell markers.

Sequenced material: PBMCs. These receptors all stem from a young woman in good health.

The sample holds many counts of this clonotype. CDR3 coding DNA: TGTGCCAGCAGTCTACCGACAGGGGTTGAGCAGTTCTTC. Translation gives CASSLPTGVEQFF. The chain recombines TRBV12-3 or TRBV12-4 with TRBJ2-1; 8 bases map to TRBD1. The length of the CDR3 is 13 residues. The junction had 6 bases not matched to a gene; V was cut back by 5 bases and J by 9 bases.

The chain uses TRBV10-1 and TRBJ2-1, with 9 positions matching TRBD2. This CDR3 comprises 15 residues. Germline-derived CDR1 and CDR2 are WNHNN and SYGVQD (reference sequence). J was trimmed by 4 bases and V by 2 bases; bases with no gene match: 3. CDR3 DNA: TGCGCCAGCAGTGAGAGAAGCGGGAGGTACAATGAGCAGTTCTTC. This encodes CASSERSGRYNEQFF.

The chain joins TRBV20-1 to TRBJ2-1, with TRBD2 as a possible D gene (6 bases). The V gene's germline CDR1 is DFQATT and CDR2 SNEGSKA (reference sequence). V lost 7 bases and J lost 9, with 19 bases in between. The CDR3 consists of 13 residues. The CDR3 DNA reads TGCAGTGGAAAGCGGGCCCTATCTGGTGAGCAGTTCTTC. Protein: CSGKRALSGEQFF.

The chain employs TRBV20-1 and TRBJ2-3; 8 bases are a match to TRBD2. This CDR3 has 14 amino acids. Trimming at V came to 7 bases and at J to 2 bases, leaving 8 bases not matched to a gene. In germline, CDR1 is DFQATT, CDR2 SNEGSKA (reference sequence). The CDR3 protein is CSVTSGSATDTQYF. CDR3 in DNA: TGCAGTGTGACGAGCGGGAGTGCCACAGATACGCAGTATTTT.

The V gene is TRBV5-1, the J gene TRBJ2-5, with TRBD2 matching 8 bases. This CDR3 region has 15 residues. Germline values: CDR1 SGHRS, CDR2 YFSETQ. V was pared by 6 bases and J by 3 bases, with 10 bases of the junction left unmatched. The CDR3 protein is CASTVTGTREETQYF. CDR3 in DNA: TGCGCCAGCACCGTCACCGGGACTAGAGAAGAGACCCAGTACTTC.